These T cell receptor beta chains were read from a single sample in a study of blood T cell repertoires in COVID-19. Sequencing was performed with immunoSEQ multiplex PCR; in TCRdb, only in-frame clones are kept and a portion is missing. The sample includes 150,000 to 200,000 clones, 75% to 85% of them seen just once. Material for sequencing was PBMCs or T cells enriched from blood (not recorded which). These receptor sequences come from a man aged 50-59 years who had recovered from COVID-19. The CDR3 runs from the conserved cysteine through the conserved F or W. Each record gives: V gene, CDR3 length, J gene, CDR3 protein.

>TRBV5-4|13|TRBJ1-2
CASSLVNLSGYTF
>TRBV19|18|TRBJ2-4
CASSSAGQGRGAKNIQYF
>TRBV10-2|14|TRBJ2-7
CASRGDFGTYEQYF
>TRBV30|15|TRBJ1-5
CAWSVPGRGVQPQHF
>TRBV18|13|TRBJ2-5
CASSSTGKETQYF
>TRBV6-5|12|TRBJ2-3
CASGGGADTQYF
>TRBV11-3|13|TRBJ2-1
CASSLDEGDEQFF
>TRBV4-1|14|TRBJ1-2
CASSQAQGHYGYTF
>TRBV7-2|17|TRBJ1-4
CASSLVGGAGANEKLFF
>TRBV18|15|TRBJ1-2
CASSQRQGANYGYTF
>TRBV30|14|TRBJ2-7
CAWSVGPGGYEQYF
>TRBV5-1|16|TRBJ2-3
CASSSRGGQSTDTQYF
>TRBV28|12|TRBJ1-1
CASGQTGFEAFF
>TRBV6-5|12|TRBJ2-7
CASSPTGHEQYF
>TRBV6-5|14|TRBJ1-2
CASRRDSANYGYTF
>TRBV10-2|13|TRBJ2-5
CASRTSGDETQYF
>TRBV5-1|13|TRBJ1-1
CASSLAGNTEAFF
>TRBV20-1|17|TRBJ2-1
CSASVAGGPLSYNEQFF
>TRBV27|15|TRBJ1-6
CASSPLGRGYSPLHF
>TRBV5-1|15|TRBJ2-5
CASSLSDSAQETQYF
>TRBV4-2|15|TRBJ2-5
CASKASGRYQETQYF
>TRBV30|14|TRBJ1-5
CAWSQDFGNQPQHF
>TRBV7-2|12|TRBJ2-3
CASSFSLDTQYF
>TRBV5-4|15|TRBJ2-6
CASSLSGFGANVLTF
>TRBV6-5|15|TRBJ2-5
CASSSSGTSQETQYF
>TRBV7-9|15|TRBJ1-4
CASSKTGQNNEKLFF
>TRBV19|16|TRBJ1-5
CASSRGGAWGNQPQHF
>TRBV18|13|TRBJ2-1
CASSLAEYNEQFF
>TRBV11-3|13|TRBJ2-7
CASSPTGTYEQYF
>TRBV19|14|TRBJ2-3
CASSIGQTVGQQYF
>TRBV11-3|14|TRBJ2-1
CASSLRSSYNEQFF
>TRBV29-1|11|TRBJ2-7
CSVLRGYEQYF
>TRBV5-5|16|TRBJ1-2
CASSRRGQGANYGYTF
>TRBV18|15|TRBJ1-2
CASSPGIEERLGYTF
>TRBV12-3/TRBV12-4|13|TRBJ1-2
CASSGQGNYGYTF
>TRBV6-5|14|TRBJ1-1
CASSPRDVNTEAFF
>TRBV15|15|TRBJ1-3
CATSRDLTDGNTIYF
>TRBV5-1|15|TRBJ1-3
CASSASGASGNTIYF